Sequencing of this TCR beta chain was carried out in a study of cytomegalovirus exposure and HLA in healthy donors. The CDR3 is 17 amino acids. Germline V lookup: CDR1 KGHSH, CDR2 LQKENI. Trimming took off 3 bases at V and 4 bases at J, with 19 bases between the two ends. PCR involved 60 Vbeta and 13 Jbeta primers. Sequencing was performed with immunoSEQ multiplex PCR; in TCRdb, only in-frame clones are kept and a portion is missing. This sample has roughly 130,000 clones, with about 82% found just once. The clonotype was recovered from a man younger than 40 in good health and CMV-seronegative. The chain couples TRBV18 to TRBJ1-5; D is unresolved. The sample consisted of PBMCs. CDR3 sequence: CASSPGRTSGWNQPQHF. The CDR3 DNA reads TGTGCCAGCTCACCGGGCAGAACGTCGGGGTGGAATCAGCCCCAGCATTTT.